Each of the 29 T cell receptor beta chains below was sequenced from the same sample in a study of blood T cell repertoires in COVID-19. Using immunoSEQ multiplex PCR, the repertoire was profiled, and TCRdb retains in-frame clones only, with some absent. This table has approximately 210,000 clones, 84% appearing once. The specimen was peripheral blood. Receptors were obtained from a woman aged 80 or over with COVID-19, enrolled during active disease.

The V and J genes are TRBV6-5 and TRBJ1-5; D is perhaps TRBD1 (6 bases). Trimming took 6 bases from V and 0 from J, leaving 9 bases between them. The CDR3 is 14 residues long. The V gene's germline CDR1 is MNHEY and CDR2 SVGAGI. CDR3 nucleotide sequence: TGTGCCAGCAGAACAGGGAATAGCAATCAGCCCCAGCATTTT. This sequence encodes CASRTGNSNQPQHF.

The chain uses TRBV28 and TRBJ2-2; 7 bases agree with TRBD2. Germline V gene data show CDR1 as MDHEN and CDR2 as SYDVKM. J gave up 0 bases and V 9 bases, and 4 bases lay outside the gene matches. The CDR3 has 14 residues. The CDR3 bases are TGTGCCAGTAATAGCGGGCCGAACACCGGGGAGCTGTTTTTT. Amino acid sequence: CASNSGPNTGELFF.

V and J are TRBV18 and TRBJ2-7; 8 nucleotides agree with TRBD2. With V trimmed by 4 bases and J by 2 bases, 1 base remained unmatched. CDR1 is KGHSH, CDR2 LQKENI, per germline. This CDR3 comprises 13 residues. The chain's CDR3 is CASSRGLAYEQYV. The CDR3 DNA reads TGTGCCAGCTCACGGGGACTAGCCTACGAGCAGTACGTC.

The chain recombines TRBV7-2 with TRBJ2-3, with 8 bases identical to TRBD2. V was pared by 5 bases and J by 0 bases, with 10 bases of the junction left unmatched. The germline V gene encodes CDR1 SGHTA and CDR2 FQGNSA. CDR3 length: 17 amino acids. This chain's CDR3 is CASSHRARGGSTDTQYF. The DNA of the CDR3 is TGTGCCAGCAGCCATAGAGCACGCGGGGGGAGCACAGATACGCAGTATTTT. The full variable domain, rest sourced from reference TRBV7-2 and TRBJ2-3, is GAGVSQSPSNKVTEKGKDVELRCDPISGHTALYWYRQSLGQGLEFLIYFQGNSAPDKSGLPSDRFSAERTGGSVSTLTIQRTQQEDSAVYLCASSHRARGGSTDTQYFGPGTRLTVL.

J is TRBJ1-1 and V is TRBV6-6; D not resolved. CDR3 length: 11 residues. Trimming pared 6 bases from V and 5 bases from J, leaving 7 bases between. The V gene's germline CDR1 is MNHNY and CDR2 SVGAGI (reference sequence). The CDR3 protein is CASSPSTEAFF. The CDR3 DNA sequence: TGTGCCAGCAGCCCCTCGACTGAAGCTTTCTTT.

The DNA of the CDR3 is TGTGCCAGGCTCGGACAGGGTGCTGGCTACACCTTC. Protein product: CARLGQGAGYTF. The chain couples TRBV2 to TRBJ1-2, with 8 positions matching TRBD1. V lost 9 bases and J lost 7; bases outside the gene matches: 7. The CDR3 consists of 12 residues. The germline V gene has CDR1 SNHLY and CDR2 FYNNEI.

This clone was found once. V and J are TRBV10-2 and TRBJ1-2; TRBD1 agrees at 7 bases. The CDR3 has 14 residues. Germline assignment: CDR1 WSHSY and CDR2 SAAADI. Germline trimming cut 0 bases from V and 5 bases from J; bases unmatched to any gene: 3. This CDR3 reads CASSESPGGYGYTF. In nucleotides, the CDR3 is TGCGCCAGCAGTGAGTCGCCAGGGGGTTATGGCTACACCTTC.

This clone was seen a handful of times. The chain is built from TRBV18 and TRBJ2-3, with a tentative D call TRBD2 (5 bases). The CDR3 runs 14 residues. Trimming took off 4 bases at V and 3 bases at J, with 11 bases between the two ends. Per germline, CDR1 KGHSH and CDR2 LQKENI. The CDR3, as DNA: TGTGCCAGCTCACGACGGGGAGAGACAGATACGCAGTATTTT. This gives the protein CASSRRGETDTQYF.

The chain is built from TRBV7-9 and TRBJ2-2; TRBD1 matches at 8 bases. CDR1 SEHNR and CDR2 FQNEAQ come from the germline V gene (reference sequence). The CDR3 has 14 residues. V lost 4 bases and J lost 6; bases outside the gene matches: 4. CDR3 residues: CASSSTGGPGELFF. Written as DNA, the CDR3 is TGTGCCAGCAGCTCCACAGGGGGACCCGGGGAGCTGTTTTTT.

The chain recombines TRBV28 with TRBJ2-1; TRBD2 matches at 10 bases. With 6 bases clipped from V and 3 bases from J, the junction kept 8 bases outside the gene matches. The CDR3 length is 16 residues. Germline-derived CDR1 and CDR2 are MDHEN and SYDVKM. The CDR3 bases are TGTGCCAGCAGGTCCCAAGCGGGGGGGAACTACAATGAGCAGTTCTTC. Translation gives CASRSQAGGNYNEQFF.

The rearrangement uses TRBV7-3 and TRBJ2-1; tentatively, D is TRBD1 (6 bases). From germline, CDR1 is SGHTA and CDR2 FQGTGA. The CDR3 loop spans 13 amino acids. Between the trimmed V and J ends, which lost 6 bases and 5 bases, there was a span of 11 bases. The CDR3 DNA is TGTGCCAGCAGTTGGACAGTTAACAATGAGCAGTTCTTC. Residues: CASSWTVNNEQFF.

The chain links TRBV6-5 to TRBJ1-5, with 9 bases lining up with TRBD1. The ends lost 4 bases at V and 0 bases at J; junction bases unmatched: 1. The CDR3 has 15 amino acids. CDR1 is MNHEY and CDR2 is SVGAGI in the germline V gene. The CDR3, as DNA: TGTGCCAGCAGTTGGGGACAGGGTAGCAATCAGCCCCAGCATTTT. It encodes CASSWGQGSNQPQHF.

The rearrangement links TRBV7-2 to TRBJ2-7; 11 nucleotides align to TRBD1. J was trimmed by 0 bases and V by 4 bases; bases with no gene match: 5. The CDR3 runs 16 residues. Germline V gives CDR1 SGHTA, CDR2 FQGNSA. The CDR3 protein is CASSSRTGGSSYEQYF. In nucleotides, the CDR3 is TGTGCCAGCAGCTCACGGACAGGGGGCTCCTCCTACGAGCAGTACTTC. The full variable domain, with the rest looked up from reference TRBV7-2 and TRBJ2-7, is GAGVSQSPSNKVTEKGKDVELRCDPISGHTALYWYRQSLGQGLEFLIYFQGNSAPDKSGLPSDRFSAERTGGSVSTLTIQRTQQEDSAVYLCASSSRTGGSSYEQYFGPGTRLTVT.

CDR3: CSAIDPQLAGGPYSTDTQYF. In DNA form, the CDR3 reads TGCAGTGCTATTGACCCCCAACTAGCGGGGGGGCCATATAGCACAGATACGCAGTATTTT. This rearrangement joins TRBV20-1 to TRBJ2-3; 13 positions agree with TRBD2. Trimming cost V 4 bases and J 0 bases; bases outside gene matches: 16. There are 20 residues in the CDR3. Germline V gives CDR1 DFQATT, CDR2 SNEGSKA (reference sequence).

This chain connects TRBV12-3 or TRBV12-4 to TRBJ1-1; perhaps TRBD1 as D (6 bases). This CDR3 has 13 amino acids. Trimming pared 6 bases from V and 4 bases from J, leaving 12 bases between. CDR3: CASRATGSTEAFF. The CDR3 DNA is TGTGCCAGCAGGGCCACAGGGAGCACTGAAGCTTTCTTT.

CDR3 loop: CASSYYRGEQYF. In nucleotides, the CDR3 is TGTGCCAGCAGTTATTACAGGGGCGAGCAGTACTTC. The rearrangement uses TRBV12-3 or TRBV12-4 and TRBJ2-7, with 7 nucleotides matching TRBD1. The CDR3 has 12 residues. V shed 4 bases, J shed 6 bases, and the junction held 3 bases outside the gene matches.

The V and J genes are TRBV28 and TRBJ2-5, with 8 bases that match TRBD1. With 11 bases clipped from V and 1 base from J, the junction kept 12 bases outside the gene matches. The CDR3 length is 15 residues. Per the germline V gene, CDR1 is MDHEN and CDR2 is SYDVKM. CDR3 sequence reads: CAVTPGGAPQETQYF. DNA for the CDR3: TGTGCCGTGACTCCAGGGGGCGCCCCCCAAGAGACCCAGTACTTC. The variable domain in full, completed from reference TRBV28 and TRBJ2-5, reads DVKVTQSSRYLVKRTGEKVFLECVQDMDHENMFWYRQDPGLGLRLIYFSYDVKMKEKGDIPEGYSVSREKKERFSLILESASTNQTSMYLCAVTPGGAPQETQYFGPGTRLLVL.

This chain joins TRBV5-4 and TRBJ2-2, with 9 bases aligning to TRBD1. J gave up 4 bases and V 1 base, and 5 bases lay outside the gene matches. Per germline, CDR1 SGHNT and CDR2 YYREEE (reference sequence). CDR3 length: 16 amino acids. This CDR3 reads CASSLPRDRATGELFF. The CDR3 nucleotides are TGTGCCAGCAGCTTGCCGAGGGACAGGGCCACCGGGGAGCTGTTTTTT.

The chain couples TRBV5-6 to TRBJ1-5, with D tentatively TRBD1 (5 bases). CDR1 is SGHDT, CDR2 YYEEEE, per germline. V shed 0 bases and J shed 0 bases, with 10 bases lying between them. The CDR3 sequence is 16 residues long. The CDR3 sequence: CASSLGGHYSNQPQHF. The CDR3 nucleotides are TGTGCCAGCAGCTTGGGTGGACATTATAGCAATCAGCCCCAGCATTTT.

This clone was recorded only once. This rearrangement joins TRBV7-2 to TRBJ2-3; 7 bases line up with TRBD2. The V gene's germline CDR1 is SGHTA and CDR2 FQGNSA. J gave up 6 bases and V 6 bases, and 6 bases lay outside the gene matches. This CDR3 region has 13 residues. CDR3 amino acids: CASSRLAADTQYF. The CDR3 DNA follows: TGTGCCAGCAGTCGACTAGCAGCGGATACGCAGTATTTT. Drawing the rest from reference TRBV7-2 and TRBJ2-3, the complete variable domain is GAGVSQSPSNKVTEKGKDVELRCDPISGHTALYWYRQSLGQGLEFLIYFQGNSAPDKSGLPSDRFSAERTGGSVSTLTIQRTQQEDSAVYLCASSRLAADTQYFGPGTRLTVL.

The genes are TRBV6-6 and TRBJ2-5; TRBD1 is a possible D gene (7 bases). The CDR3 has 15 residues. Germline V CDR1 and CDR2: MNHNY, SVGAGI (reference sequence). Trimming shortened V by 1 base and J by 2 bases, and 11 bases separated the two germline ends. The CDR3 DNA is TGTGCCAGCAGTTACTACGCAGGGGGGCAAGAGACCCAGTACTTC. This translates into CASSYYAGGQETQYF.

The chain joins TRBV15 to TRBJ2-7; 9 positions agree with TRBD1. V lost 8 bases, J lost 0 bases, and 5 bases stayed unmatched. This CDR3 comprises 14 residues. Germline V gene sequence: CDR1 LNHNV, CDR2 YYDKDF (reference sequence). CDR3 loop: CATYDRGSSYEQYF. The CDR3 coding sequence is TGTGCCACCTACGACAGGGGGTCCTCCTACGAGCAGTACTTC.

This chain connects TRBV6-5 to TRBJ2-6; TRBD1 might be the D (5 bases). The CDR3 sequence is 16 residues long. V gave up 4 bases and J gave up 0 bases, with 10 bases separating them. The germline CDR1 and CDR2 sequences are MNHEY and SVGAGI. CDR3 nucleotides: TGTGCCAGCAGTTTTGGGGCAGGCTCTGGGGCCAACGTCCTGACTTTC. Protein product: CASSFGAGSGANVLTF.

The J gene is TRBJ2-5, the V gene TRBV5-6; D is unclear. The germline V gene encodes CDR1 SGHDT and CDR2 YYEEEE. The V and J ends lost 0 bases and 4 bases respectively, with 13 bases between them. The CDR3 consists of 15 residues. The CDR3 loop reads CASSLGLRAAETQYF. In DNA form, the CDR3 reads TGTGCCAGCAGCTTGGGACTTAGAGCTGCAGAGACCCAGTACTTC.

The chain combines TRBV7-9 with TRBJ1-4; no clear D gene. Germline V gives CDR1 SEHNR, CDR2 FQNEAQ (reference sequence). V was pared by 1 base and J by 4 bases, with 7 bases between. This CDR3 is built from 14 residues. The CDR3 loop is CASSLGISNEKLFF. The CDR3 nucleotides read TGTGCCAGCAGCTTAGGCATTAGTAATGAAAAACTGTTTTTT.

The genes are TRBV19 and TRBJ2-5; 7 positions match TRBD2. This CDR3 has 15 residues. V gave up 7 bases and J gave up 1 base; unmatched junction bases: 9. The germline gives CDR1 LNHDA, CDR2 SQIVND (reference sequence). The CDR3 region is CASTSGGLGQETQYF. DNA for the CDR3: TGTGCCAGTACCTCGGGGGGATTGGGCCAAGAGACCCAGTACTTC.

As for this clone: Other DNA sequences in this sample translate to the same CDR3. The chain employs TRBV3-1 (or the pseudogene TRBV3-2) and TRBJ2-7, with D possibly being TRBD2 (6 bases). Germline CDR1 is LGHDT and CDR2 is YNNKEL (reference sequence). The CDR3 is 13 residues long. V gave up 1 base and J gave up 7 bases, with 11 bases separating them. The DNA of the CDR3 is TGTGCCAGCAGCCAAGCAGGCCGGGGGGAGCAGTACGTC. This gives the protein CASSQAGRGEQYV.

CDR3 coding DNA: TGTGCCAGCAGCCGAACAGGGGCAACTAATGAAAAACTGTTTTTT. Protein: CASSRTGATNEKLFF. The rearrangement joins TRBV28 to TRBJ1-4; 7 bases fit TRBD1. The CDR3 is made up of 15 amino acids. Losses at the gene ends were 6 bases for V and 0 bases for J; bases not matched to a gene: 4. The germline gives CDR1 MDHEN, CDR2 SYDVKM.

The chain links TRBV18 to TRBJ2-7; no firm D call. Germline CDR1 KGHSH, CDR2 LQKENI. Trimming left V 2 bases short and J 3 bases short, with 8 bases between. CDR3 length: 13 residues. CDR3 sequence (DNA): TGTGCCAGCTCACCAGAGAACGACTACGAGCAGTACTTC. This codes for CASSPENDYEQYF.